The entry below describes one T cell receptor (beta chain). Antigen: not known. Germline CDR1 and CDR2: MNHEY and SVGAGI. This CDR3 is built from 14 residues. V gave up 2 bases and J gave up 5 bases, with 10 bases separating them. The record originates from a study of cytomegalovirus exposure and HLA in healthy donors. Study at large: A preliminary data release comprised tens of millions of unique TCRs obtained from HLA-typed donors. Most donors, roughly 82% of 398 genotyped, fell in the Caucasian-associated ancestry cluster.

General study findings and limits: For most TCR beta V segments, an earlier analysis put the productive rate at about 87% or about 30% of the time.

Researchers ran the PCR with 60 Vbeta and 13 Jbeta primers. The protocol was immunoSEQ multiplex PCR, while the TCRdb copy is restricted to in-frame clones and leaves out a portion. In the table there are approximately 180,000 clones, around 74% of which are singletons. The donors gave bone marrow, and they were healthy. The source material was PBMCs. This TCR came from a male donor in good health and CMV-seronegative. The chain joins TRBV6-5 to TRBJ2-1; D is undetermined. The DNA of the CDR3 is TGTGCCAGCAGTTACAAGCAATTAAACAATGAGCAGTTCTTC. Protein product: CASSYKQLNNEQFF.